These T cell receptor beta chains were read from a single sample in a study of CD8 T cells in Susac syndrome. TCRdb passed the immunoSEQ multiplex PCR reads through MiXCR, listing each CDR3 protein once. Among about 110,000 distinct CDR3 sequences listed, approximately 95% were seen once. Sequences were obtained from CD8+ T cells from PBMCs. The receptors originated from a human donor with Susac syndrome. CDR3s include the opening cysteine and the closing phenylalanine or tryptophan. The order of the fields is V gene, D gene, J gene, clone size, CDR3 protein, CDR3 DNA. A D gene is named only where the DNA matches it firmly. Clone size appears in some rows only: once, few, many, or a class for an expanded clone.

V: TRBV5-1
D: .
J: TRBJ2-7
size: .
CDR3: CASSLSGQLYEQYF
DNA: TGCGCCAGCAGCTTGTCCGGACAGCTCTACGAGCAGTACTTC

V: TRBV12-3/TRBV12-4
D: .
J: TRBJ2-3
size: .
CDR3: CASSFFTDTQYF
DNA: TGTGCCAGCAGTTTCTTCACAGATACGCAGTATTTT

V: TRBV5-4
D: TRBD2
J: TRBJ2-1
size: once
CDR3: CASSNGPGLAVNEQFF
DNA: TGTGCCAGCAGCAACGGCCCGGGACTAGCAGTCAATGAGCAGTTCTTC

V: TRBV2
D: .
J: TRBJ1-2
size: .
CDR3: CASSPGVGAYGYTF
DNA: TGTGCCAGCAGTCCGGGAGTCGGGGCCTATGGCTACACCTTC

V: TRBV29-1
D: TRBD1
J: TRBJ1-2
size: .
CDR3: CSVPRQGAEGYTF
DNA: TGCAGCGTTCCCAGACAGGGGGCCGAGGGCTACACCTTC

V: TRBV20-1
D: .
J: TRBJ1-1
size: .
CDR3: CSATKGSAEAFF
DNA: TGCAGTGCCACCAAGGGCAGCGCTGAAGCTTTCTTT

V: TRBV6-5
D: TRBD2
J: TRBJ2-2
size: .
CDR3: CASRLRLAGVANTGELFF
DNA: TGTGCCAGCAGGTTACGACTAGCGGGGGTAGCGAACACCGGGGAGCTGTTTTTT

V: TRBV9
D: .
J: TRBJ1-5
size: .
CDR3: CASSSGPSGNQPQHF
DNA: TGTGCCAGCAGCTCCGGGCCTTCGGGCAATCAGCCCCAGCATTTT

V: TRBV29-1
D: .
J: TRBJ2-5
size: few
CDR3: CSVADGYQETQYF
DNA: TGCAGCGTTGCGGACGGCTACCAAGAGACCCAGTACTTC

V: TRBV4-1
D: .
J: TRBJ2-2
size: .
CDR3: CASSRVASSTGELFF
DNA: TGCGCCAGCAGCCGGGTAGCGTCTAGCACCGGGGAGCTGTTTTTT

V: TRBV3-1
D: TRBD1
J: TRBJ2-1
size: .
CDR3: CASSYGQGGEQFF
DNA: TGTGCCAGCAGTTACGGACAGGGTGGTGAGCAGTTCTTC

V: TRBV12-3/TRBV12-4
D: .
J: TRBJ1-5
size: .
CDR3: CASSQDHQPQHF
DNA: TGTGCCAGCAGCCAGGATCATCAGCCCCAGCATTTT

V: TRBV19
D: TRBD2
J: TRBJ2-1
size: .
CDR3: CASTLAGEGYNEQFF
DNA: TGTGCCAGTACCCTAGCGGGGGAGGGGTACAATGAGCAGTTCTTC

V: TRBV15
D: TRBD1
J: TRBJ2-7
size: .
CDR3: CATSTGTGPYEQYF
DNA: TGTGCCACCAGCACCGGGACAGGGCCTTACGAGCAGTACTTC

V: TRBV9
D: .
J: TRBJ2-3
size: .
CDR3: CASSPPGRDTQYF
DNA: TGTGCCAGCAGCCCCCCAGGTCGGGATACGCAGTATTTT

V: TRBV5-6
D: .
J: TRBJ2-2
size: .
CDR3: CASSLLYRDSDTGELFF
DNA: TGTGCCAGCAGCTTGTTGTACAGGGATTCGGACACCGGGGAGCTGTTTTTT

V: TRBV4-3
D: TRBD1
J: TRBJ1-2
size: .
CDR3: CASSQDTRQGGGYTF
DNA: TGCGCCAGCAGCCAAGATACGAGACAGGGAGGTGGCTACACCTTC

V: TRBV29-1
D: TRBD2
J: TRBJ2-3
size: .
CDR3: CSPEVLAGDVADTQYF
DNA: TGCAGCCCTGAGGTGCTAGCGGGGGACGTGGCAGATACGCAGTATTTT

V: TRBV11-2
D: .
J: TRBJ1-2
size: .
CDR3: CASSFEPGGGYTF
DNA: TGTGCCAGCAGCTTCGAGCCTGGGGGCGGCTACACCTTC

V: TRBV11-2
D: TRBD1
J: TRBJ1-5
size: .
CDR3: CASSSGQVNQPQHF
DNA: TGTGCCAGCAGCTCAGGACAGGTGAATCAGCCCCAGCATTTT

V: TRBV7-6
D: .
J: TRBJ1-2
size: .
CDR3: CASSPGTDEDGYTF
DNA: TGTGCCAGCAGCCCAGGGACCGACGAGGATGGCTACACCTTC

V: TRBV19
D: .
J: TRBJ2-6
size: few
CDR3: CASSLAAGANVLTF
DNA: TGTGCCAGTAGTCTGGCAGCTGGGGCCAACGTCCTGACTTTC

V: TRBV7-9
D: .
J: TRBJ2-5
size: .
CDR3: CASSLIQAQETQYF
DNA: TGTGCCAGCAGCTTAATACAGGCTCAAGAGACCCAGTACTTC

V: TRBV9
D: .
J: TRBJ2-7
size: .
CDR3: CASSGVGSNSYEQYF
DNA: TGTGCCAGCAGCGGCGTGGGCTCTAACTCCTACGAGCAGTACTTC

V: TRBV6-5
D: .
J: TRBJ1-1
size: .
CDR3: CASSYSYPRAEAFF
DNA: TGTGCCAGCAGTTACTCGTACCCTAGGGCTGAAGCTTTCTTT

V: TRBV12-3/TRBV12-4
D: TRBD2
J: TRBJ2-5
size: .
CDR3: CASSYSGGWETQYF
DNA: TGTGCCAGCAGTTATAGCGGGGGCTGGGAGACCCAGTACTTC

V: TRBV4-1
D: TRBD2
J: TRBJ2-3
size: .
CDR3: CASSQEGSGGRADTQYF
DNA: TGCGCCAGCAGCCAAGAGGGTAGCGGGGGGCGAGCGGATACGCAGTATTTT

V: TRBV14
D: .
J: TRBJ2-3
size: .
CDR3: CASSQWDSATDTQYF
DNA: TGTGCCAGCAGCCAATGGGACTCAGCCACAGATACGCAGTATTTT

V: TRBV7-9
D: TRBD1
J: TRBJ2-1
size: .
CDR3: CASSRPRQGSEQFF
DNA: TGTGCCAGCAGCCGGCCGCGACAGGGGAGCGAGCAGTTCTTC

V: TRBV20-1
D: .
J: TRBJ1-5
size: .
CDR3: CSPSNQPQHF
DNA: TGCAGTCCCAGCAATCAGCCCCAGCATTTT

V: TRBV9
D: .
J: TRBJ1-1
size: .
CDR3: CASSVEWNTEAFF
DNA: TGTGCCAGCAGCGTAGAATGGAACACTGAAGCTTTCTTT